This passage covers 10 T cell receptor beta chains from one sample sequenced in a study of T cell changes during pregnancy in multiple sclerosis. Clones were sequenced by immunoSEQ multiplex PCR, and TCRdb holds only the in-frame ones, with some missing. In the table there are 60,000 to 65,000 clones, roughly 88% of which are singletons. The specimen comprised peripheral blood, sampled in the second trimester of pregnancy. These receptors originate from a female donor in good health, enrolled as a control in a pregnancy study.

The chain combines TRBV27 with TRBJ1-5; the D gene is possibly TRBD1 (6 bases). V was clipped by 8 bases and J by 5 bases, with 16 bases between them. This CDR3 has 14 amino acids. Germline V lookup: CDR1 MNHEY, CDR2 SMNVEV (reference sequence). CDR3 coding DNA: TGTGCCAGCGCTACCAGGGGAGCGCATCAGCCCCAGCATTTT. The encoded protein is CASATRGAHQPQHF.

V gene TRBV7-9 combines with J gene TRBJ2-5; D remains ambiguous. CDR1 is SEHNR and CDR2 is FQNEAQ in the germline V gene (reference sequence). The CDR3 sequence is 11 residues long. Trimming took 8 bases from V and 3 from J, leaving 7 bases between them. CDR3 coding DNA: TGTGCCAGCGAGCCCGAAGAGACCCAGTACTTC. Translating it yields CASEPEETQYF.

The rearrangement joins TRBV4-2 to TRBJ1-3; a weak D match, TRBD1 (5 bases). Germline CDR1 reads LGHNA; CDR2 reads YNFKEQ. The CDR3 is 14 amino acids. V lost 0 bases and J lost 3, with 6 bases in between. For the CDR3, the DNA is TGTGCCAGCAGCCAAGAGGGGCGTGGAAACACCATATATTTT. Translating it yields CASSQEGRGNTIYF.

The rearrangement links TRBV14 to TRBJ1-1; 7 positions agree with TRBD1. The CDR3 is made up of 16 amino acids. Germline CDR1 SGHDN, CDR2 FVKESK. The trim removed 6 bases at V and 3 bases at J, leaving 13 bases unmatched. CDR3 DNA: TGTGCCAGCAGGGACAGCCGACAGGGTTTTGACACTGAAGCTTTCTTT. This gives the protein CASRDSRQGFDTEAFF.

The genes are TRBV27 and TRBJ2-1; D is uncertain. Per the germline V gene, CDR1 is MNHEY and CDR2 is SMNVEV (reference sequence). This CDR3 is built from 12 residues. V lost 0 bases and J 12 bases, leaving 9 bases between the germline ends. DNA for the CDR3: TGTGCCAGCAGTTTATCCCAATCGAGGCAGTTCTTC. Translation: CASSLSQSRQFF.

The chain combines TRBV2 with TRBJ1-6; D unresolved. Germline V gives CDR1 SNHLY, CDR2 FYNNEI. CDR3 size: 13 residues. V was trimmed by 7 bases and J by 0 bases, leaving 4 bases between them. CDR3 nucleotides: TGTGCCAGCACCCTCTCCTATAATTCACCCCTCCACTTT. It translates to CASTLSYNSPLHF.

This clone was seen just once. The chain carries TRBV6-1 and TRBJ2-7; 11 bases match TRBD2. The germline V gene has CDR1 MNHNS and CDR2 SASEGT. The CDR3 consists of 15 residues. V gave up 4 bases and J gave up 0 bases; unmatched junction bases: 2. The CDR3 DNA follows: TGTGCCAGCAGTGTGACTAGCGGGACCTCCTACGAGCAGTACTTC. Translating gives CASSVTSGTSYEQYF.

J is TRBJ2-1 and V is TRBV6-5; D unresolved. Trimming took 8 bases from V and 3 from J, leaving 14 bases between them. CDR3 length equals 14 residues. Germline loops: CDR1 MNHEY, CDR2 SVGAGI. The CDR3 spells CASSSREDYNEQFF. For the CDR3, the DNA is TGTGCCAGCTCTTCTAGAGAAGACTACAATGAGCAGTTCTTC.

The chain couples TRBV29-1 to TRBJ2-1; 7 bases fit TRBD1. CDR3 size: 17 residues. The trim removed 4 bases at V and 1 base at J, leaving 13 bases unmatched. CDR1 and CDR2 (germline): SQVTM, ANQGSEA. The CDR3 region has the DNA TGCAGCGTTGTACCTGTACAGGGGTTTATTTCCTACAATGAGCAGTTCTTC. Its protein is CSVVPVQGFISYNEQFF.

The rearrangement joins TRBV11-1 to TRBJ2-3, with D possibly matching TRBD2 (7 bases). CDR3 length: 15 residues. Trimming left V 5 bases short and J 7 bases short, with 19 bases between. Germline loops: CDR1 SGHAT, CDR2 FQDESV (reference sequence). The CDR3 bases are TGTGCCAGCAGCCCCCGGGGGGCTGGAATGAATACGCAGTATTTT. It is translated as CASSPRGAGMNTQYF.